This TCR beta chain stems from a study of cytomegalovirus exposure and HLA in healthy donors. Whole-study findings and limits: Previous analysis showed most TCR beta V segments were productive about 87% or about 30% of the time.

Comments on this clone: Its antigen is not known.

The PCR ran on 60 Vbeta and 13 Jbeta primers. Only in-frame clones appear in the TCRdb table, and some are missing; sequencing was by immunoSEQ multiplex PCR. The sample lists fewer than 110,000 clones, 77% occurring once. Germline assignment: CDR1 LNHDA and CDR2 SQIVND (reference sequence). Trimming at V came to 3 bases and at J to 5 bases, leaving 12 bases not matched to a gene. The CDR3 covers 18 residues. Input material: PBMCs. This chain joins TRBV19 and TRBJ1-5; 11 positions agree with TRBD1. This receptor was identified in a male donor in good health and CMV-seronegative. The CDR3 DNA follows: TGTGCCAGTAGTATGGGGATCGGACAGGGGGCGATATATCAGCCCCAGCATTTT. This translates into CASSMGIGQGAIYQPQHF.